This TCR beta chain was profiled in a study of T-cell memory formation after mild COVID-19. Across the study: The TCR clusters were mostly specific to one donor.

As regards this clonotype: No antigen is known for it.

The CDR3 loop spans 12 amino acids. CDR1 LGHDT and CDR2 YNNKEL come from the germline V gene (reference sequence). V gave up 8 bases and J gave up 7 bases, with 14 bases separating them. 5'RACE with constant-segment primers built TCRalpha and TCRbeta cDNA libraries with UMIs. TCRdb passed the 5' RACE reads through MiXCR, listing each CDR3 protein once. The sample shows hundreds of thousands of distinct CDR3 sequences, around 21% of them seen only once. Study results and caveats: Mainly CM and EM harbored the contracting CD4+ clones; mainly EMRA harbored the CD8+ ones. Memory from before infection featured some responding clones, which suggests cross-reactive memory joined.

Source material: PBMCs or a T cell subset sorted from them (not recorded which). The chain carries TRBV3-1 and TRBJ1-1, with D possibly being TRBD1 (6 bases). The clonotype comes from an adult woman who had mild COVID-19 (a few samples of this study predate the infection). Cell type and time point are not known. CDR3 region: CASVRGRGEAFF. The CDR3 nucleotides read TGTGCCAGCGTCCGGGGGCGCGGTGAAGCTTTCTTT.